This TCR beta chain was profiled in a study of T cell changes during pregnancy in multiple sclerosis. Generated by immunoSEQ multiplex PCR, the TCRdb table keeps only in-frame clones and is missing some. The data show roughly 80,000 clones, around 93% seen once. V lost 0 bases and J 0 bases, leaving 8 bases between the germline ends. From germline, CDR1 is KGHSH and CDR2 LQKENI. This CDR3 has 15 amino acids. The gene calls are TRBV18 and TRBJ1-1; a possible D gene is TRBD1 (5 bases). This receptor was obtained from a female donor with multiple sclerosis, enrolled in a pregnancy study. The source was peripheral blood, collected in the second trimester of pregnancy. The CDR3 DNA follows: TGTGCCAGCTCACCACCGACGGGGGTGAACACTGAAGCTTTCTTT. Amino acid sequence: CASSPPTGVNTEAFF.